A single T cell receptor beta chain is shown here with its context. This record comes from a study of blood T cell repertoires in COVID-19. Some clones are missing from TCRdb's copy, which holds only in-frame ones; the method was immunoSEQ multiplex PCR. There are just over 300,000 clones in the sample; about nine tenths occur only once, and about 2% lies in the top ten. Trimming pared 7 bases from V and 5 bases from J, leaving 14 bases between. The CDR3 covers 13 residues. Germline CDR1 reads SNHLY; CDR2 reads FYNNEI. The sample consisted of peripheral blood. The chain carries TRBV2 and TRBJ2-5; the D gene is possibly TRBD2 (5 bases). This TCR was recovered from a young woman with COVID-19, enrolled during active disease. CDR3 protein: CASKGLAGETQYF. The CDR3 nucleotides read TGTGCCAGCAAAGGACTGGCCGGGGAGACCCAGTACTTC.